The rows below give T cell receptor beta chains drawn from one sample of a study of T cell changes during pregnancy in multiple sclerosis. Sequencing used immunoSEQ multiplex PCR; TCRdb keeps in-frame clones, though not all of them. The table lists roughly 80,000 clones, just over 90% of them singletons. The sample consisted of peripheral blood, taken in the second trimester of pregnancy. All receptors come from a female donor with multiple sclerosis, enrolled in a pregnancy study. CDR3s include the opening cysteine and the closing phenylalanine or tryptophan. A D gene is named only where the DNA matches it firmly. Only part of the rows carry a size: once, few, many, or a class if the clone is expanded.

J,size,D,V,CDR3,DNA
TRBJ2-1,-,-,TRBV5-1,CASSLAGGNEQFF,TGCGCCAGCAGCTTGGCTGGCGGAAATGAGCAGTTCTTC
TRBJ2-1,-,-,TRBV4-1,CASSQDPGNEQFF,TGCGCCAGCAGCCAAGACCCCGGGAATGAGCAGTTCTTC
TRBJ2-7,-,TRBD2,TRBV5-1,CASSSGQLAGGFDEQYF,TGCGCCAGCAGCTCGGGACAACTAGCGGGGGGGTTCGACGAGCAGTACTTC
TRBJ1-5,-,-,TRBV18,CASSPRGQPNQPQHF,TGTGCCAGCTCACCACGGGGGCAGCCCAATCAGCCCCAGCATTTT
TRBJ2-7,-,TRBD1,TRBV7-9,CASSISGTGGNEQYF,TGTGCCAGCAGCATCTCCGGGACAGGGGGCAACGAGCAGTACTTC
TRBJ2-1,-,TRBD2,TRBV4-1,CASRPSGGNEQFF,TGCGCCAGCAGGCCTAGCGGGGGGAATGAGCAGTTCTTC
TRBJ1-1,-,-,TRBV29-1,CSVIRGGTEAFF,TGCAGCGTTATCCGGGGTGGTACTGAAGCTTTCTTT
TRBJ2-1,-,-,TRBV10-3,CAIVSSKHNEQFF,TGTGCCATCGTTTCTAGCAAACACAATGAGCAGTTCTTC
TRBJ2-2,-,TRBD2,TRBV4-2,CASSLKGLAGGTGELFF,TGTGCCAGCAGCCTTAAGGGACTAGCGGGGGGGACCGGGGAGCTGTTTTTT
TRBJ2-7,-,-,TRBV13,CASSLGRGPPDYEQYF,TGTGCCAGCAGCTTGGGAAGGGGTCCCCCCGACTACGAGCAGTACTTC
TRBJ2-7,-,-,TRBV5-4,CASSSTLNSYEQYF,TGTGCCAGCAGCTCTACTCTAAACTCCTACGAGCAGTACTTC
TRBJ2-7,-,TRBD1,TRBV6-6,CASRSGTGTYEQYF,TGTGCCAGCAGGTCCGGGACAGGGACCTACGAGCAGTACTTC
TRBJ2-7,-,TRBD1,TRBV13,CASSSRDSVSYEQYF,TGTGCCAGCAGCTCCCGGGACAGCGTCAGCTACGAGCAGTACTTC
TRBJ2-6,-,-,TRBV5-6,CASSLEGRLAGANVLTF,TGTGCCAGCAGCTTGGAAGGGAGACTAGCTGGGGCCAACGTCCTGACTTTC
TRBJ1-2,-,-,TRBV11-2,CASSLGDSRSGHTF,TGTGCCAGCAGCTTAGGGGACTCCCGTAGTGGCCACACCTTC
TRBJ1-2,-,-,TRBV18,CASSPYDAGYYGYTF,TGTGCCAGCTCACCATACGACGCAGGGTACTATGGCTACACCTTC
TRBJ2-7,-,-,TRBV19,CASSPGGSDEQYF,TGTGCCAGTAGTCCAGGGGGGAGCGACGAGCAGTACTTC
TRBJ1-5,-,-,TRBV27,CASTPDFYSNQPQHF,TGTGCCAGCACCCCGGACTTCTATAGCAATCAGCCCCAGCATTTT
TRBJ1-2,-,TRBD1,TRBV14,CASSQGGQGPYGYTF,TGTGCCAGCAGCCAAGGTGGACAGGGGCCCTATGGCTACACCTTC
TRBJ2-7,-,TRBD1,TRBV19,CASSITLGTGNNEQYF,TGTGCCAGTAGTATAACTCTAGGGACAGGGAATAACGAGCAGTACTTC
TRBJ2-1,once,-,TRBV7-2,CASSLGRTANEQFF,TGTGCCAGCAGCTTGGGGCGGACGGCCAATGAGCAGTTCTTC
TRBJ2-2,-,-,TRBV11-2,CASSYRGGINTGELFF,TGTGCCAGCAGCTACCGTGGGGGGATTAACACCGGGGAGCTGTTTTTT
TRBJ2-5,-,-,TRBV7-6,CASSSRRSSETQYF,TGTGCCAGCAGCTCCAGGAGGTCGAGCGAGACCCAGTACTTC
TRBJ2-3,-,-,TRBV18,CASSLWSRTAVDTQYF,TGTGCCAGCTCACTGTGGTCCCGGACAGCTGTAGATACGCAGTATTTT
TRBJ2-7,-,TRBD1,TRBV4-1,CASSQVGTGEYEQYF,TGCGCCAGCAGCCAGGTCGGGACAGGGGAGTACGAGCAGTACTTC
TRBJ1-1,-,-,TRBV30,CAWSVLPPPGAHQVGGLNTEAFF,TGTGCCTGGAGTGTACTGCCCCCCCCAGGTGCCCATCAGGTCGGGGGGTTGAACACTGAAGCTTTCTTT
TRBJ1-2,-,-,TRBV19,CASALRGVEGVYGYTF,TGTGCCAGTGCCCTTAGGGGAGTGGAGGGCGTTTATGGCTACACCTTC
TRBJ1-1,-,TRBD1,TRBV30,CAWSMDRANTEAFF,TGTGCCTGGAGCATGGACAGGGCGAACACTGAAGCTTTCTTT
TRBJ1-6,-,TRBD1,TRBV13,CASSLGRPGQGDSPLHF,TGTGCCAGCAGCTTAGGAAGACCGGGACAGGGTGATTCACCCCTCCACTTT
TRBJ1-6,few,-,TRBV10-3,CAIGMGHNSPLHF,TGTGCCATCGGCATGGGACACAATTCACCCCTCCACTTT
TRBJ2-3,-,-,TRBV5-1,CASSLGLVMADTQYF,TGCGCCAGCAGCTTAGGACTGGTTATGGCAGATACGCAGTATTTT
TRBJ1-6,-,TRBD1,TRBV6-1,CASSAGTDPSPLHF,TGTGCCAGCAGTGCCGGGACAGATCCGTCACCCCTCCACTTT
TRBJ2-1,-,TRBD2,TRBV19,CASSLGTSGVYNEQFF,TGTGCCAGTAGCCTTGGGACTAGCGGGGTGTACAATGAGCAGTTCTTC
TRBJ2-2,-,-,TRBV10-3,CAISEIGRFAGELFF,TGTGCCATCAGTGAGATCGGCAGGTTCGCCGGGGAGCTGTTTTTT
TRBJ2-7,-,-,TRBV4-1,CASSSLPGEGYEQYF,TGCGCCAGCAGCTCGCTTCCCGGGGAAGGGTACGAGCAGTACTTC
TRBJ1-1,-,TRBD1,TRBV6-5,CASSGQANTEAFF,TGTGCCAGCAGTGGACAGGCGAACACTGAAGCTTTCTTT
TRBJ1-4,-,-,TRBV4-1,CASSQRATTNEKLFF,TGCGCCAGCAGCCAGAGGGCAACAACTAATGAAAAACTGTTTTTT
TRBJ2-7,-,TRBD1,TRBV7-3,CASSLTGQAPYEQYF,TGTGCCAGCAGCTTAACTGGACAGGCCCCCTACGAGCAGTACTTC